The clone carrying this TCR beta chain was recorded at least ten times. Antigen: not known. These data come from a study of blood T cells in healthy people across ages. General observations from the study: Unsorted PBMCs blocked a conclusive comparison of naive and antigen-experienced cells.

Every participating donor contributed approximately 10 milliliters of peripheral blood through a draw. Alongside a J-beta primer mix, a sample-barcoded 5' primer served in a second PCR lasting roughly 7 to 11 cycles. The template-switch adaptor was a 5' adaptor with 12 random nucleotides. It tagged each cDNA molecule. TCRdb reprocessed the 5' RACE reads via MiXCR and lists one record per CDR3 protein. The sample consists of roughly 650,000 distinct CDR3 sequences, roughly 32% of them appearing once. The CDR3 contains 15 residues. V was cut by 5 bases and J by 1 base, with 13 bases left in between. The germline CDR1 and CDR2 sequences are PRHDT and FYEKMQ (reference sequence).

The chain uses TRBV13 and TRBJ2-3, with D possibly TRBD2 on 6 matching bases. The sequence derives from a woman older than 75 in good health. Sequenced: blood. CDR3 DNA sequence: TGTGCCAGCAGCCCCTCTTGGGAGGGCACAGATACGCAGTATTTT. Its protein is CASSPSWEGTDTQYF.